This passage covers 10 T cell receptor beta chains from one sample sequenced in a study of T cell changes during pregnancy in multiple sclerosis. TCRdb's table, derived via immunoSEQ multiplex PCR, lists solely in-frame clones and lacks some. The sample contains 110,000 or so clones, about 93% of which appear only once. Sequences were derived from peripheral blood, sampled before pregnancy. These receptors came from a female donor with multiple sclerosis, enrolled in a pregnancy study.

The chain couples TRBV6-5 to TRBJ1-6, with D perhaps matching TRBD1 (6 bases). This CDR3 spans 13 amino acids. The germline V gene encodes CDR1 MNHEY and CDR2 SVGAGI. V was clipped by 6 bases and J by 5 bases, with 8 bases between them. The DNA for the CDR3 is TGTGCCAGCAGCTGGACAGATAATTCACCCCTCCACTTT. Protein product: CASSWTDNSPLHF.

The CDR3 is CASSLSPLAGYTGELFF. The CDR3 nucleotides read TGTGCCAGCAGTTTATCCCCCCTAGCGGGGTACACCGGGGAGCTGTTTTTT. The V call is TRBV27, the J call TRBJ2-2, with 9 bases lining up with TRBD2. Germline V gives CDR1 MNHEY, CDR2 SMNVEV (reference sequence). The CDR3 consists of 17 residues. Trimming removed 0 bases from V and 3 bases from J; junction bases left unmatched: 5.

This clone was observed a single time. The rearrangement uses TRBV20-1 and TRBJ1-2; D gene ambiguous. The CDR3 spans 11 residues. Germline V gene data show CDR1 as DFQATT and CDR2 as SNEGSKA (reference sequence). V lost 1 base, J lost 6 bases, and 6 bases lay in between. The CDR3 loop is CSARGAHGYTF. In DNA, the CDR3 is TGCAGTGCTAGAGGGGCCCATGGCTACACCTTC.

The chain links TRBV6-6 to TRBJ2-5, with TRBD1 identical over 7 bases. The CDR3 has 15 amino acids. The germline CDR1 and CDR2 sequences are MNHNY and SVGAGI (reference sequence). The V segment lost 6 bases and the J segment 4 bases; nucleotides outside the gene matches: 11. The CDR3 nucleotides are TGTGCCAGCAGAAAACACCGGGACAGTGGAGAGACCCAGTACTTC. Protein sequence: CASRKHRDSGETQYF.

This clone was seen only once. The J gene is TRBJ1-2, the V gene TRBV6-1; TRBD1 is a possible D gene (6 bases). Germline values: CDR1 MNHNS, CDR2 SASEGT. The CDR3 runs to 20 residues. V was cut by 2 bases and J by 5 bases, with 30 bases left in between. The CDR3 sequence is CASSETIGQPLAGSTYGYTF. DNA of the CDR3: TGTGCCAGCAGTGAAACCATCGGACAGCCGCTCGCTGGATCCACTTATGGCTACACCTTC.

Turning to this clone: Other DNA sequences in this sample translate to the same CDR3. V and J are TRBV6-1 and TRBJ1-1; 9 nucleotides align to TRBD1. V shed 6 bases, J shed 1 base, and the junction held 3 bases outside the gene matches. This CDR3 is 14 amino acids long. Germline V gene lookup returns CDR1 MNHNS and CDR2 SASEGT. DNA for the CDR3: TGTGCCAGCAGGGGGACAGGGCGGAACACTGAAGCTTTCTTT. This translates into CASRGTGRNTEAFF.

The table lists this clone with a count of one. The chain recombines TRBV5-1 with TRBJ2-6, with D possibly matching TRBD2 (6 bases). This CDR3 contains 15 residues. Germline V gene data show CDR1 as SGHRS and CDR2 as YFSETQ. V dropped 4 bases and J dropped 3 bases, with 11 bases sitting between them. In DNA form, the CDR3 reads TGCGCCAGCAGCACGACTAGAGGTGGGGCCAACGTCCTGACTTTC. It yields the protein CASSTTRGGANVLTF.

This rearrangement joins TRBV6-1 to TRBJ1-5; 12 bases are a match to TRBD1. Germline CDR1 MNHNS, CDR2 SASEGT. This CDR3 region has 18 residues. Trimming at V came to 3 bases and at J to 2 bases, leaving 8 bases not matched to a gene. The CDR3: CASSDPGTGGEGNQPQHF. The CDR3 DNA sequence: TGTGCCAGCAGTGACCCCGGGACAGGGGGCGAGGGCAATCAGCCCCAGCATTTT.

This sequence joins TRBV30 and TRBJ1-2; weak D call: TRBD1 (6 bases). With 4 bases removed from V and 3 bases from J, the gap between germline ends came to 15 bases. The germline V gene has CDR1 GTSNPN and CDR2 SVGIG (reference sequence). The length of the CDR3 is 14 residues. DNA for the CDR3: TGTGCCTGGACCCAGGGGCCGGATGACTATGGCTACACCTTC. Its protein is CAWTQGPDDYGYTF.

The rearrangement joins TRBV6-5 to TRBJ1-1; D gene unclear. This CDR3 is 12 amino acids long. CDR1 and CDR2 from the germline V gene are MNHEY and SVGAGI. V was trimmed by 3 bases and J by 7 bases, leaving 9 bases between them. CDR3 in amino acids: CASSYRGNEAFF. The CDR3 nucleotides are TGTGCCAGCAGTTATCGGGGAAATGAAGCTTTCTTT.